Reported below is one TCR beta chain. This specimen belongs to a study of blood T cell repertoires in COVID-19. Study context: Donors in the United States, Italy and Spain gave samples during acute or convalescent COVID-19. Sources were T cells, B-cell-depleted T cells, or PBMCs; the material itself was cDNA or gDNA.

Profiled with immunoSEQ multiplex PCR; TCRdb holds only in-frame clones, not every one. The table includes some 670,000 clones, around 90% detected once. The sample consisted of peripheral blood. The source is a woman under 30 with acute or convalescent COVID-19.

CDR3 sequence (DNA): TGTGCCAGCAGCTTCGCAGGGATAAATTCACCCCTCCACTTT. Residues: CASSFAGINSPLHF. This rearrangement joins TRBV5-4 to TRBJ1-6; D is possibly TRBD1 (5 bases). This CDR3 is 14 amino acids long. Germline values: CDR1 SGHNT, CDR2 YYREEE (reference sequence). V was cut by 2 bases and J by 7 bases, with 10 bases left in between.